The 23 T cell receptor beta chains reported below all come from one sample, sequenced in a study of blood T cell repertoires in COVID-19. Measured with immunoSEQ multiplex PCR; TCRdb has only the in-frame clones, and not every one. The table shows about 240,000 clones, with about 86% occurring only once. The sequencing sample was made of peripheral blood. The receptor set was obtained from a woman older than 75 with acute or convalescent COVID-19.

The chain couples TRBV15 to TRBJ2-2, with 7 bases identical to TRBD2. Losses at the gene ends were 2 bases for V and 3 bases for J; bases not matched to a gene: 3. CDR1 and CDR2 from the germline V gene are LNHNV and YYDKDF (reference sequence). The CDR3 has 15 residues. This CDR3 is CATSRPGRDTGELFF. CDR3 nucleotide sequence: TGTGCCACCAGCAGACCGGGGAGGGACACCGGGGAGCTGTTTTTT.

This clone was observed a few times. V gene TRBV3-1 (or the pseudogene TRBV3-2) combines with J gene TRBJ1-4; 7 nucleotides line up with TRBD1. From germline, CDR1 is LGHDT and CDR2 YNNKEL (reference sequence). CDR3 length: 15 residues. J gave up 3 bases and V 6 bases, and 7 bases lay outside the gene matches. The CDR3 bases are TGTGCCAGCAGGCCTAAGGGACAGCCTAATGAAAAACTGTTTTTT. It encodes CASRPKGQPNEKLFF.

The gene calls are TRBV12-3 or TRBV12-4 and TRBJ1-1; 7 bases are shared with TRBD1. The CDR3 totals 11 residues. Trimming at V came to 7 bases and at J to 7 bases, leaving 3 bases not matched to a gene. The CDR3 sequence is CASKRDSEAFF. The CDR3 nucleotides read TGTGCCAGCAAACGGGACAGTGAAGCTTTCTTT.

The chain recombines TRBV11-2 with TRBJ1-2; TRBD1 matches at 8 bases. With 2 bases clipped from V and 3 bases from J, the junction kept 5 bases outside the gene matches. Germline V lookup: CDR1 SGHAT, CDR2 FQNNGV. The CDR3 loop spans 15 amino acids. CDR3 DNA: TGTGCCAGCAGCTTATCCACAGGGGGTGACTATGGCTACACCTTC. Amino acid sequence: CASSLSTGGDYGYTF.

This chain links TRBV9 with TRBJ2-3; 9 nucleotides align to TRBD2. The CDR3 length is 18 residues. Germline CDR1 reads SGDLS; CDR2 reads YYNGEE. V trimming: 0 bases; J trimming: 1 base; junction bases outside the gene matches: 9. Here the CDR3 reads CASSVVGGGAPGTDTQYF. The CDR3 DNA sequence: TGTGCCAGCAGCGTAGTTGGCGGGGGGGCACCGGGCACAGATACGCAGTATTTT.

The CDR3 bases are TGTGCCAGAAGAAAGCCTCAGAACACTGAAGCTTTCTTT. It translates to CARRKPQNTEAFF. This chain uses TRBV28 with TRBJ1-1, with D unclear. V was cut by 9 bases and J by 1 base, with 12 bases left in between. CDR1 is MDHEN, CDR2 SYDVKM, per germline. This CDR3 spans 13 amino acids.

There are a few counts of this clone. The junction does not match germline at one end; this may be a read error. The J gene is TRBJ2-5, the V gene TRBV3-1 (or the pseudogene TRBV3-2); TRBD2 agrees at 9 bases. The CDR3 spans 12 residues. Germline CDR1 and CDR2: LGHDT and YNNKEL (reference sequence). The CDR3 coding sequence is TGTGCCAGCAGCCAAGATGCGGGACTAGCAGACTTC. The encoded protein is CASSQDAGLADF.

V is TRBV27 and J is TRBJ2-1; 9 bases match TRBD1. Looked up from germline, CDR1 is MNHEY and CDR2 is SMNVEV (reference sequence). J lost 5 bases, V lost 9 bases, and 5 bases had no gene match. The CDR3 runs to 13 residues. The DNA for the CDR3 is TGTGCCAGAAAGGACAGGGGCCACAATGAGCAGTTCTTC. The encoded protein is CARKDRGHNEQFF.

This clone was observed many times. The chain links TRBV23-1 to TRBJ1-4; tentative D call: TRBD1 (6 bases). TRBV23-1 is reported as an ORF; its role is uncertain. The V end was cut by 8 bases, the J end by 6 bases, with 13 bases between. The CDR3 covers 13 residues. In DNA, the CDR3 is TGCGCCAGCTCGTCCAGGGGCTATGAAAAACTGTTTTTT. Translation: CASSSRGYEKLFF.

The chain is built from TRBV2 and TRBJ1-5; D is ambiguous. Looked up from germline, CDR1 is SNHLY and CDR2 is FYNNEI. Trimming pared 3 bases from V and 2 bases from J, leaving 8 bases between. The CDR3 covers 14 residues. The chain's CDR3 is CASSDMARNQPQHF. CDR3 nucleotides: TGTGCCAGCAGTGATATGGCCCGCAATCAGCCCCAGCATTTT.

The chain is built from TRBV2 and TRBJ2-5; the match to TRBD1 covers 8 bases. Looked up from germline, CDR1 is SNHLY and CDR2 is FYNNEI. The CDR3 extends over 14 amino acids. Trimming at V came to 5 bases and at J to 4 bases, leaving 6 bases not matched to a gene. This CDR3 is CASSPRGLGETQYF. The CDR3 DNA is TGTGCCAGCAGTCCCAGGGGGCTAGGAGAGACCCAGTACTTC.

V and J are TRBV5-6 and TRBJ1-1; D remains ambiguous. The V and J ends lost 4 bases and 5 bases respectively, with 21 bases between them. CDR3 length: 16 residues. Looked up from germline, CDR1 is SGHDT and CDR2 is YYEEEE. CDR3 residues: CASSQPLRAEDTEAFF. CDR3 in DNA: TGTGCCAGCAGCCAGCCTTTGAGGGCCGAAGATACTGAAGCTTTCTTT.

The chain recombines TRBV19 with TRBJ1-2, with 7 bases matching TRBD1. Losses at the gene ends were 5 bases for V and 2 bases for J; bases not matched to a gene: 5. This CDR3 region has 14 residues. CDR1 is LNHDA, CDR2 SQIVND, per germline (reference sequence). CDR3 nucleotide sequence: TGTGCCAGTAGTTGGGGACAGACAAACTATGGCTACACCTTC. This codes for CASSWGQTNYGYTF. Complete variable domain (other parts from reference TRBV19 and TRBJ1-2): DGGITQSPKYLFRKEGQNVTLSCEQNLNHDAMYWYRQDPGQGLRLIYYSQIVNDFQKGDIAEGYSVSREKKESFPLTVTSAQKNPTAFYLCASSWGQTNYGYTFGSGTRLTVV.

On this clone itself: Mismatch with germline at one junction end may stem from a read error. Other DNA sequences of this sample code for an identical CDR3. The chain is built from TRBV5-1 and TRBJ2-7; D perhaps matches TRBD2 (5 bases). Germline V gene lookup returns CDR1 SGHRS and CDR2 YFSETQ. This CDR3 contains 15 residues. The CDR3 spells CASSLAGNRDYEQYF. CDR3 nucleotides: TGCGCTAGCAGCTTGGCCGGGAACAGAGACTACGAGCAGTACTTC.

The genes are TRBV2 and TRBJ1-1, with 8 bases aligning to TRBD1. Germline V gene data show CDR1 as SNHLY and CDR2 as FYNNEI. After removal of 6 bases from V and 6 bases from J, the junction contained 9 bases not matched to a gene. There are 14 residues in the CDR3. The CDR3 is CASRPGQGLAEAFF. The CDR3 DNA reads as TGTGCCAGCAGACCAGGACAGGGCTTGGCTGAAGCTTTCTTT.

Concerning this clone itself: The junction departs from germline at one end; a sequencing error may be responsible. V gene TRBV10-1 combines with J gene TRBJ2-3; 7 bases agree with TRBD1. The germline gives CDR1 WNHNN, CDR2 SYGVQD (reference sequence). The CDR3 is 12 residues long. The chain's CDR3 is CASSATGTAPHF. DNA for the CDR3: TGCGCCAGCAGTGCCACCGGGACAGCGCCACATTTT.

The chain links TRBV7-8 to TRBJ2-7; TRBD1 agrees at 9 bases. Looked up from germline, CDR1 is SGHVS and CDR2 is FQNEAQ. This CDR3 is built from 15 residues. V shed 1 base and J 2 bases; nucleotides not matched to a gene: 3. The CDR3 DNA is TGTGCCAGCAGCTTAGGACAGGGGGGGGCCTACGAGCAGTACTTC. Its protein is CASSLGQGGAYEQYF.

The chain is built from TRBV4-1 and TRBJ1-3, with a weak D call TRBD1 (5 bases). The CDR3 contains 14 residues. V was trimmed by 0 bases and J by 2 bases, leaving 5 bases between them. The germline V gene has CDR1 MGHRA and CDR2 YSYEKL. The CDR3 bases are TGCGCCAGCAGCCAAGACAGGGCTGGAAACACCATATATTTT. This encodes CASSQDRAGNTIYF.

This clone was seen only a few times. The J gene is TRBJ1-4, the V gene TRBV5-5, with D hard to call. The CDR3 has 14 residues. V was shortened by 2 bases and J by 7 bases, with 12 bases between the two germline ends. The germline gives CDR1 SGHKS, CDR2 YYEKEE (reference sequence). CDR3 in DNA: TGTGCCAGCAGCTTTAACACGGGAGGTGAAAAACTGTTTTTT. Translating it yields CASSFNTGGEKLFF.

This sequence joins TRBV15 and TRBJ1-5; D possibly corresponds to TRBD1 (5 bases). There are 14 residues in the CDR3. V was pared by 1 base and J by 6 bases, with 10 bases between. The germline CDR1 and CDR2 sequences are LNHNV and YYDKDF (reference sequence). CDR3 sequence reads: CATSRGGVGQPQHF. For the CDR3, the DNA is TGTGCCACCAGCAGAGGGGGCGTAGGTCAGCCCCAGCATTTT.

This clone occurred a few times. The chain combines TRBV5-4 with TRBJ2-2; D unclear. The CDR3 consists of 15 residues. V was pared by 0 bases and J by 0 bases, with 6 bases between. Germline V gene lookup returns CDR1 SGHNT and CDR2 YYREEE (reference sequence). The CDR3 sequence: CASSLGHSNTGELFF. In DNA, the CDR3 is TGTGCCAGCAGCTTGGGACACTCGAACACCGGGGAGCTGTTTTTT.

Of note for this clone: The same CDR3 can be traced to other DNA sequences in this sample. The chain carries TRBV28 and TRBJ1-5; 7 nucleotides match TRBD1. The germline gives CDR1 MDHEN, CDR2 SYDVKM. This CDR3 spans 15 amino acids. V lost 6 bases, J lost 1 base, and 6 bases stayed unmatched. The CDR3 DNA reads TGTGCCAGCAGCCCCGGGACAGTGAGCAATCAGCCCCAGCATTTT. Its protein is CASSPGTVSNQPQHF.

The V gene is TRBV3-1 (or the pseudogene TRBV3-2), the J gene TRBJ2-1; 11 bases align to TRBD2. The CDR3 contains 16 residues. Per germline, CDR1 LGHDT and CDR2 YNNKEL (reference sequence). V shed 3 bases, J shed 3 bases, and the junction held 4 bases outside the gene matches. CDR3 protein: CASSHPLAGDYNEQFF. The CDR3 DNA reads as TGTGCCAGCAGCCACCCACTAGCGGGGGACTACAATGAGCAGTTCTTC.